Listed below are T cell receptor beta chains from one sample, sequenced in a study of blood T cell repertoires in COVID-19. TCRdb's table, derived via immunoSEQ multiplex PCR, lists solely in-frame clones and lacks some. The table includes under 300,000 clones, more than 65% detected once. Sequencing was done on a sample of peripheral blood. These receptors originate from a man aged 40-49 years who had recovered from COVID-19. Each CDR3 is given with its conserved first and last residue. A D gene is named only where the DNA matches it firmly. Only some rows state a clone size, as once, few, many or a class for expanded clones.

>NA|TRBV14|NA|14|TRBJ1-1
CASSHETSATEAFF
TGTGCCAGCAGCCACGAGACCAGCGCGACTGAAGCTTTCTTT
>NA|TRBV27|TRBD2|14|TRBJ2-1
CASSSREGRNEQFF
TGTGCCAGCAGTTCTCGGGAGGGCAGGAATGAGCAGTTCTTC
>NA|TRBV5-1|TRBD1|16|TRBJ1-1
CASSFSGTGINTEAFF
TGCGCCAGCAGTTTCTCCGGGACAGGGATAAACACTGAAGCTTTCTTT
>once|TRBV5-1|TRBD1|14|TRBJ2-3
CASSLGQGADTQYF
TGCGCCAGCAGCTTGGGACAGGGTGCAGATACGCAGTATTTT
>NA|TRBV12-3/TRBV12-4|NA|12|TRBJ1-2
CASSLPGRGYTF
TGTGCCAGCAGTTTACCAGGCCGGGGCTACACCTTC
>NA|TRBV2|NA|12|TRBJ2-7
CASSVVKHEQYF
TGTGCCAGCAGTGTAGTGAAGCACGAGCAGTACTTC
>few|TRBV5-4|NA|12|TRBJ1-2
CASSTTGSGYTF
TGTGCCAGCAGCACAACAGGAAGCGGCTACACCTTC
>NA|TRBV12-3/TRBV12-4|TRBD1|13|TRBJ2-7
CASRVGTGNEQYF
TGTGCCAGCAGGGTCGGGACAGGGAACGAGCAGTACTTC
>NA|TRBV5-4|NA|15|TRBJ1-1
CASSLGTSTNTEAFF
TGTGCCAGCAGCTTGGGGACAAGCACAAACACTGAAGCTTTCTTT
>NA|TRBV4-3|NA|15|TRBJ1-2
CASSPGGSVPAGYTF
TGCGCCAGCAGCCCTGGCGGATCCGTTCCCGCTGGCTACACCTTC
>NA|TRBV19|TRBD1|15|TRBJ1-2
CASSIAPRDRRGYTF
TGTGCCAGTAGTATAGCCCCAAGGGACAGGCGAGGCTACACCTTC
>NA|TRBV2|TRBD2|16|TRBJ2-5
CASSFNVLAVQETQYF
TGTGCCAGCAGTTTCAATGTTCTAGCGGTCCAAGAGACCCAGTACTTC
>once|TRBV24-1|TRBD1|15|TRBJ2-1
CATSDPGQGAIEQFF
TGTGCCACCAGTGATCCGGGACAGGGGGCGATTGAGCAGTTCTTC
>few|TRBV10-3|NA|16|TRBJ2-1
CASKRQGPEGNNEQFF
TGTGCCTCAAAAAGGCAGGGGCCCGAGGGGAACAATGAGCAGTTCTTC
>NA|TRBV5-1|NA|15|TRBJ2-3
CASSLGGRSTDTQYF
TGCGCCAGCAGCTTGGGGGGGCGAAGCACAGATACGCAGTATTTT
>NA|TRBV10-3|TRBD1|14|TRBJ2-7
CAIRDDRGRSEQYF
TGTGCCATCAGGGATGACAGGGGGCGCTCCGAGCAGTACTTC
>NA|TRBV29-1|TRBD1|12|TRBJ1-5
CSAGTGNQPQHF
TGCAGCGCTGGGACAGGGAATCAGCCCCAGCATTTT
>NA|TRBV19|TRBD2|18|TRBJ2-2
CASSPQGLAGWNTGELFF
TGTGCCAGTAGTCCTCAGGGACTAGCGGGGTGGAACACCGGGGAGCTGTTTTTT
>NA|TRBV9|TRBD2|14|TRBJ2-3
CASSSGLAEDTQYF
TGTGCCAGCAGCTCCGGACTAGCGGAAGATACGCAGTATTTT
>NA|TRBV10-3|NA|14|TRBJ2-7
CAISESDRYYEQYF
TGTGCCATCAGTGAGTCGGACAGATACTACGAGCAGTACTTC
>NA|TRBV29-1|TRBD1|13|TRBJ1-1
CSVTRGTNTEAFF
TGCAGCGTTACCAGGGGGACGAACACTGAAGCTTTCTTT
>NA|TRBV5-1|TRBD2|16|TRBJ2-3
CASSLEAGGNTDTQYF
TGCGCCAGCAGCTTGGAAGCGGGGGGGAATACAGATACGCAGTATTTT
>NA|TRBV5-1|NA|13|TRBJ1-1
CASSFNRNTEAFF
TGCGCCAGCAGCTTTAACAGAAACACTGAAGCTTTCTTT
>NA|TRBV10-3|TRBD1|14|TRBJ1-2
CAISRDRANYGYTF
TGTGCCATCAGTCGGGACAGAGCTAACTATGGCTACACCTTC
>NA|TRBV24-1|TRBD1|15|TRBJ2-2
CATSDPGQGTGELFF
TGTGCCACCAGTGATCCGGGACAGGGCACCGGGGAGCTGTTTTTT
>NA|TRBV19|TRBD1|12|TRBJ2-1
CASTSGQGAEFF
TGTGCCAGTACCTCGGGACAGGGGGCTGAGTTCTTC
>NA|TRBV6-2/TRBV6-3|NA|17|TRBJ2-1
CASSYSVIRDSYNEQFF
TGTGCCAGCAGTTACTCGGTAATAAGAGACTCCTACAATGAGCAGTTCTTC
>NA|TRBV19|NA|14|TRBJ2-1
CASSIDNPGEEQFF
TGTGCCAGTAGTATAGATAATCCGGGGGAGGAGCAGTTCTTC
>NA|TRBV28|TRBD2|13|TRBJ2-7
CAIRGGYPYEQYF
TGTGCCATTCGGGGGGGGTATCCCTACGAGCAGTACTTC
>once|TRBV19|NA|15|TRBJ1-4
CASSMVSATNEKLFF
TGTGCCAGTAGTATGGTGTCAGCAACTAATGAAAAACTGTTTTTT
>NA|TRBV19|NA|17|TRBJ1-1
CASTPGRGRGGNTEAFF
TGTGCCAGTACCCCAGGCAGGGGCCGTGGCGGCAACACTGAAGCTTTCTTT
>NA|TRBV5-1|TRBD2|16|TRBJ2-5
CASSLEVAGGQETQYF
TGCGCCAGCAGCTTGGAGGTAGCGGGGGGCCAAGAGACCCAGTACTTC
>NA|TRBV6-5|NA|14|TRBJ1-2
CASSYPGQNYGYTF
TGTGCCAGCAGTTACCCCGGACAGAACTATGGCTACACCTTC